The next 2 T cell receptor beta chains were all read from a single sample in a study of control samples from healthy donors and cancer patients. Here immunoSEQ multiplex PCR was the method, and the copy in TCRdb shows in-frame clones only, minus some. The profile covers fewer than 200,000 clones, with approximately 86% appearing a single time and around 5% taken by the ten largest. The sequenced material came from blood. The receptors originated from a woman in her thirties in good health.

This clone turned up a few times. This rearrangement joins TRBV28 to TRBJ1-5; 7 bases are a match to TRBD1. The V segment lost 6 bases and the J segment 5 bases; nucleotides outside the gene matches: 13. CDR1 MDHEN and CDR2 SYDVKM come from the germline V gene. This CDR3 has 16 residues. CDR3 coding DNA: TGTGCCAGCAGCCGCTACAGGGGCCCAGGCGATCAGCCCCAGCATTTT. Translating it yields CASSRYRGPGDQPQHF.

The genes are TRBV5-6 and TRBJ1-1; D is unresolved. CDR1 is SGHDT and CDR2 is YYEEEE in the germline V gene. The CDR3 totals 12 residues. Between the trimmed V and J ends, which lost 3 bases and 6 bases, there was a span of 9 bases. CDR3 DNA: TGTGCCAGCAGCTCCAGGTTTTCTGAAGCTTTCTTT. This sequence encodes CASSSRFSEAFF.